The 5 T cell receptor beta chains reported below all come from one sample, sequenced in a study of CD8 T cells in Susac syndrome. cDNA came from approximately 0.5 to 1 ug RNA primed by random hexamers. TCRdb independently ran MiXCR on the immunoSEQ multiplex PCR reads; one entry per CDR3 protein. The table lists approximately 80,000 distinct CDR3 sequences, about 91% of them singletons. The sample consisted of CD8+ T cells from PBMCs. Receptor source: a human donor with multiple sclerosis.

Here the CDR3 DNA reads TGTGCCACCAGCAGAGAAGTTGTGGGACTCTACAATGAGCAGTTCTTC. Translation gives CATSREVVGLYNEQFF. The genes are TRBV15 and TRBJ2-1, with D possibly matching TRBD2 (6 bases). CDR1 is LNHNV, CDR2 YYDKDF, per germline (reference sequence). V lost 0 bases, J lost 3 bases, and 12 bases lay in between. The CDR3 consists of 16 residues.

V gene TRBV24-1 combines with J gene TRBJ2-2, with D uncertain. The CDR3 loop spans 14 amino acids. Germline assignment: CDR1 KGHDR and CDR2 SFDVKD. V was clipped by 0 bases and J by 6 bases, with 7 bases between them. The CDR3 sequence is CATSDLPGSGELFF. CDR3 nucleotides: TGTGCCACCAGTGATTTGCCCGGTTCCGGGGAGCTGTTTTTT.

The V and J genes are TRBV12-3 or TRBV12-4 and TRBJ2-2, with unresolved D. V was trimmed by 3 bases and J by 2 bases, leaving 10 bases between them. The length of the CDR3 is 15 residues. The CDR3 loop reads CASSFLGPNTGELFF. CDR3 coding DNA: TGTGCCAGCAGTTTCTTGGGTCCCAACACCGGGGAGCTGTTTTTT.

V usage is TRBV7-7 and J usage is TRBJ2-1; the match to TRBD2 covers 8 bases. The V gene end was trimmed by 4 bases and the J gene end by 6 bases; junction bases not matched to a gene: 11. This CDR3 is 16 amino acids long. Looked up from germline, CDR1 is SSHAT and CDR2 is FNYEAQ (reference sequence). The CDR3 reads CASSSLSGTWGNEQFF. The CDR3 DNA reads TGTGCCAGCAGCTCGCTTAGCGGGACATGGGGCAATGAGCAGTTCTTC.

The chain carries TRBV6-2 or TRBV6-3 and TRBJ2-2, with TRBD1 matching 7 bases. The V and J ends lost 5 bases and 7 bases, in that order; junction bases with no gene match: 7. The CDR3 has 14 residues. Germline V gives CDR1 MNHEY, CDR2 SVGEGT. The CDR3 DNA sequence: TGTGCCAGCAGTACAGGGGATGACAGCGGGGAGCTGTTTTTT. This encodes CASSTGDDSGELFF.